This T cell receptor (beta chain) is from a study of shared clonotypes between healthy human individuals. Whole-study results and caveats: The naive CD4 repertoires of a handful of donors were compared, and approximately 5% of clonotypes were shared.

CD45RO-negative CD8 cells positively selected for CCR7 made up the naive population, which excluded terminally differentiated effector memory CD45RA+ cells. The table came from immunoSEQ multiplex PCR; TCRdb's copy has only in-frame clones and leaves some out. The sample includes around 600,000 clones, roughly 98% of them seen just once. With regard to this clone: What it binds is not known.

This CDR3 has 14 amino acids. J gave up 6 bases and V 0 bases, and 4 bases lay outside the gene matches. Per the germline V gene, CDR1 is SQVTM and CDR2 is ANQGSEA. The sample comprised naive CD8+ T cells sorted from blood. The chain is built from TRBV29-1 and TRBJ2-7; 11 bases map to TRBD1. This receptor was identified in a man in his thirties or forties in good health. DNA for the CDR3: TGCAGCGTTGAAGAAGGGACAGGGGGACTCGAGCAGTACTTC. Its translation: CSVEEGTGGLEQYF.